This T cell receptor beta chain was sequenced in a study of regulatory T cells in long-lasting Graves disease. Findings and limits, study-wide: Clonotypes that were public and shared totalled approximately 3,000 in persistent patients versus about a thousand in new patients.

Building the TCR beta libraries relied on iRepertoire HTBI primers, and CDR3 regions underwent Arm-PCR. MiXCR, applied by TCRdb to the multiplex PCR reads, yields one record per CDR3 protein. The sample includes hundreds of thousands of distinct CDR3 sequences, around 16% of them seen just once. The time point denotes: newly diagnosed GD, antithyroid drugs for less than 3 months. PBMCs provided the RNA from which the TCR library was made. In each case, Graves' disease was diagnosed per American Thyroid Association guidelines. The CDR3 spans 16 residues. The J segment lost 3 bases and the V segment lost 5 bases, leaving 9 bases of the junction unmatched. Germline V gene lookup returns CDR1 MNHNS and CDR2 SASEGT. This clonotype was detected ten times or more. Its antigen is as yet unknown. This sample was also put to use in a study of T cells in Graves' hyperthyroidism and ophthalmopathy. That report adds: Patients were excluded because of uncontrolled infection, other autoimmune disease, pregnancy or lactation.

The sequencing used peripheral blood mononuclear cells (PBMCs), collected at new diagnosis, from a patient treated with antithyroid drugs. This rearrangement joins TRBV6-1 to TRBJ2-7; 11 nucleotides match TRBD2. The receptor comes from a man aged 18-30 years with Graves disease. CDR3 region: CASSKNRLAGNYEQYF. CDR3 nucleotides: TGTGCCAGCAGTAAAAACAGACTAGCGGGAAACTACGAGCAGTACTTC.